The 7 T cell receptor beta chains below were found in one sample sequenced in a study of T cell responses to AZD1222 COVID-19 vaccine. Repertoires were generated with immunoSEQ multiplex PCR, while TCRdb's copy carries only in-frame clones and drops some. This sample has some 120,000 clones, with about 89% found just once. This sample comprised peripheral blood, obtained on day 0 of AZD1222 vaccination. The source is an adult in good health.

This clone has a handful of counts. As DNA, the CDR3 is TGTGCCAGCAGCTGGGGACCCGGACCTGGAAACACCATATATTTT. Translated, it gives CASSWGPGPGNTIYF. The chain combines TRBV5-6 with TRBJ1-3, with D maybe TRBD1 (5 bases). This CDR3 is built from 15 residues. The V gene's germline CDR1 is SGHDT and CDR2 YYEEEE. The V gene lost 3 bases and the J gene lost 2 bases, with 12 bases spanning the gap.

The rearrangement links TRBV5-5 to TRBJ1-4; D gene unclear. V lost 4 bases and J lost 0, with 10 bases in between. This CDR3 contains 15 residues. The V gene's germline CDR1 is SGHKS and CDR2 YYEKEE (reference sequence). CDR3 DNA sequence: TGTGCCAGCAGCATCGTCGGGACAACTAATGAAAAACTGTTTTTT. Amino acid sequence: CASSIVGTTNEKLFF.

This sequence joins TRBV15 and TRBJ2-7; TRBD2 aligns across 9 bases. The CDR3 extends over 18 amino acids. J was trimmed by 6 bases and V by 1 base; bases with no gene match: 16. Looked up from germline, CDR1 is LNHNV and CDR2 is YYDKDF (reference sequence). CDR3 sequence (DNA): TGTGCCACCAGCAGAGGTTCCGGGGTTTGGAGCGGGAGGAGCGAGCAGTACTTC. Translation gives CATSRGSGVWSGRSEQYF.

This chain connects TRBV9 to TRBJ2-1, with TRBD2 matching 9 bases. This CDR3 is 15 amino acids long. The germline V gene has CDR1 SGDLS and CDR2 YYNGEE. V was clipped by 4 bases and J by 5 bases; unmatched bases: 7. Here the CDR3 reads CASSLSGREHNEQFF. The CDR3 DNA follows: TGTGCCAGCAGCCTTAGCGGGAGAGAACACAATGAGCAGTTCTTC.

The chain employs TRBV6-6 and TRBJ2-1; possibly TRBD1 or TRBD2 for D (5 bases each). Per the germline V gene, CDR1 is MNHNY and CDR2 is SVGAGI (reference sequence). The CDR3 runs to 16 residues. The V and J ends lost 2 bases and 1 base respectively, with 12 bases between them. The DNA of the CDR3 is TGTGCCAGCAGTTACGATACTAGGGGATCCTACAATGAGCAGTTCTTC. This translates into CASSYDTRGSYNEQFF.

CDR3 coding DNA: TGTGCCATCAGTGCAGGGGGCCACTACGAGCAGTACTTC. It yields the protein CAISAGGHYEQYF. The chain recombines TRBV10-3 with TRBJ2-7, with 8 bases that match TRBD1. Germline V CDR1 and CDR2: ENHRY, SYGVKD. V lost 4 bases and J lost 3; bases outside the gene matches: 2. The CDR3 runs 13 residues.

The rearrangement joins TRBV29-1 to TRBJ2-5, with a possible D match to TRBD2 (7 bases). Germline CDR1 is SQVTM and CDR2 is ANQGSEA. CDR3 length: 15 amino acids. The V end was cut by 7 bases, the J end by 0 bases, with 18 bases between. CDR3 loop: CSATSSGGHQETQYF. The CDR3 DNA follows: TGCAGCGCCACAAGTTCGGGGGGCCACCAAGAGACCCAGTACTTC.